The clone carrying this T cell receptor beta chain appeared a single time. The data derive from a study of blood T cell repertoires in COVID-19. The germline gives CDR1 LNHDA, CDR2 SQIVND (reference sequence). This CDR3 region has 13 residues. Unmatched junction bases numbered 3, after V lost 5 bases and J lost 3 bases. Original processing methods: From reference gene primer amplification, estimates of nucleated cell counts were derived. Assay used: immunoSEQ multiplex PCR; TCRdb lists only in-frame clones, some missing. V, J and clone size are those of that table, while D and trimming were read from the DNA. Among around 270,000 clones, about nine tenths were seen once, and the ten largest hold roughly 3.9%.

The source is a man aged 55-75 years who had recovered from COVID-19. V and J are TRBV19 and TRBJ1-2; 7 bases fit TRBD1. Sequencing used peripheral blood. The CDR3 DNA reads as TGTGCCAGTAGTGTCCAGGGGGACTATGGCTACACCTTC. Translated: CASSVQGDYGYTF.